A single sample is the source of the 21 T cell receptor beta chains below, sequenced in a study of T-cell reconstitution after alpha-beta-depleted transplantation in children. Unique molecular identifiers were incorporated when the TCRbeta library was constructed. TCRdb called the PCR reads again in MiXCR, with one record for every CDR3 protein. The profile shows 670,000 or so distinct CDR3 sequences, approximately 14% of them singletons. The sequences come from PBMCs, collected before TCRalphabeta/CD19-depleted stem cell transplant. The receptor source for this set is a girl aged 2 to 10 with congenital amegakaryocytic thrombocytopenia, due to receive a stem cell transplant.

In this sample, this clonotype turned up a few times. The CDR3: CASSPTATNEKLFF. CDR3 bases: TGTGCCAGCTCACCGACAGCAACTAATGAAAAACTGTTTTTT. The chain employs TRBV18 and TRBJ1-4, with a tentative D call TRBD1 (5 bases). The V gene lost 3 bases and the J gene lost 0 bases, with 5 bases spanning the gap. CDR1 and CDR2 from the germline V gene are KGHSH and LQKENI. CDR3 size: 14 residues.

This clonotype was detected many times. The rearrangement links TRBV6-6 to TRBJ2-3, with a possible D match to TRBD1 (5 bases). Germline loops: CDR1 MNHNY, CDR2 SVGAGI (reference sequence). Trimming removed 7 bases from V and 6 bases from J, with 8 bases in between. The CDR3 is 11 amino acids. DNA of the CDR3: TGTGCCAGCACCAGGGCCGATACGCAGTATTTT. It specifies CASTRADTQYF.

The sample holds many counts of this clonotype. This chain links TRBV5-1 with TRBJ1-6; maybe TRBD1 (5 bases). Per the germline V gene, CDR1 is SGHRS and CDR2 is YFSETQ. This CDR3 contains 13 residues. Trimming pared 2 bases from V and 10 bases from J, leaving 10 bases between. CDR3 in amino acids: CASSLQERSPLHF. The CDR3 DNA reads TGCGCCAGCAGCTTACAGGAAAGGTCACCCCTCCACTTT.

This clonotype was counted at least ten times. The rearrangement uses TRBV7-8 and TRBJ1-1; no clear D. The V gene's germline CDR1 is SGHVS and CDR2 FQNEAQ. The ends were cut back, 4 bases at V and 4 bases at J, with 10 bases in the middle. CDR3 length: 13 amino acids. The CDR3 protein is CASSSRPPTEAFF. DNA of the CDR3: TGTGCCAGCAGCTCGCGACCCCCCACTGAAGCTTTCTTT.

This clonotype was detected ten times or more. V and J are TRBV18 and TRBJ2-3, with 8 positions matching TRBD2. The CDR3 spans 16 residues. J lost 5 bases, V lost 3 bases, and 10 bases had no gene match. The germline CDR1 and CDR2 sequences are KGHSH and LQKENI. CDR3: CASSPSAGEGVDTQYF. In nucleotides, the CDR3 is TGTGCCAGCTCACCCTCAGCGGGAGAAGGTGTAGATACGCAGTATTTT. The variable domain in full, completed from reference TRBV18 and TRBJ2-3, reads NAGVMQNPRHLVRRRGQEARLRCSPMKGHSHVYWYRQLPEEGLKFMVYLQKENIIDESGMPKERFSAEFPKEGPSILRIQQVVRGDSAAYFCASSPSAGEGVDTQYFGPGTRLTVL.

This clonotype was seen repeatedly, ten times or more. For the CDR3, the DNA is TGCAGCGTGCAAGCTCCTAGCACAGATACGCAGTATTTT. Protein sequence: CSVQAPSTDTQYF. V gene TRBV29-1 combines with J gene TRBJ2-3; no reliable D call. Germline assignment: CDR1 SQVTM and CDR2 ANQGSEA. The CDR3 covers 13 residues. Trimming stripped 6 bases from V and 0 bases from J, with 10 bases between.

This clonotype was seen ten or more times. J is TRBJ2-1 and V is TRBV5-5; TRBD2 aligns across 12 bases. From germline, CDR1 is SGHKS and CDR2 YYEKEE (reference sequence). The CDR3 sequence is 18 residues long. V was pared by 2 bases and J by 2 bases, with 8 bases of the junction left unmatched. CDR3 sequence reads: CASSFGTSGYPPYNEQFF. CDR3 sequence (DNA): TGTGCCAGCAGCTTTGGGACTAGCGGGTATCCCCCCTACAATGAGCAGTTCTTC. The full variable domain, rest sourced from reference TRBV5-5 and TRBJ2-1, is DAGVTQSPTHLIKTRGQQVTLRCSPISGHKSVSWYQQVLGQGPQFIFQYYEKEERGRGNFPDRFSARQFPNYSSELNVNALLLGDSALYLCASSFGTSGYPPYNEQFFGPGTRLTVL.

This clonotype showed up just a few times. V and J are TRBV6-6 and TRBJ2-7; the match to TRBD2 covers 7 bases. The CDR3 is 12 residues long. Per the germline V gene, CDR1 is MNHNY and CDR2 is SVGAGI (reference sequence). Unmatched junction bases numbered 5, after V lost 5 bases and J lost 7 bases. CDR3 sequence: CASSGLRGEQYF. DNA for the CDR3: TGTGCCAGCAGTGGTCTGCGGGGGGAGCAGTACTTC.

This clonotype occurred many times. The genes are TRBV7-2 and TRBJ1-4; D is unclear. The CDR3 is 13 amino acids. Trimming removed 5 bases at V and 5 bases at J, with 9 bases between. The germline V gene has CDR1 SGHTA and CDR2 FQGNSA. The CDR3 DNA reads as TGTGCCAGCAGCCTGGGGAGGAATGAAAAACTGTTTTTT. Protein product: CASSLGRNEKLFF. The full variable domain, with the rest looked up from reference TRBV7-2 and TRBJ1-4, is GAGVSQSPSNKVTEKGKDVELRCDPISGHTALYWYRQSLGQGLEFLIYFQGNSAPDKSGLPSDRFSAERTGGSVSTLTIQRTQQEDSAVYLCASSLGRNEKLFFGSGTQLSVL.

The gene calls are TRBV7-9 and TRBJ2-7; no clear D. The germline gives CDR1 SEHNR, CDR2 FQNEAQ (reference sequence). V lost 1 base to trimming and J lost 6 bases, with 7 bases between them. The CDR3 loop spans 12 amino acids. CDR3 DNA sequence: TGTGCCAGCAGCTTAGAGGGCTTCGAGCAGTACTTC. Residues: CASSLEGFEQYF.

The DNA of the CDR3 is TGTGCCAGCACACCAGCGGGGGGGTCCCGCGAGCAGTACTTC. This translates into CASTPAGGSREQYF. The gene calls are TRBV25-1 and TRBJ2-7, with 10 bases identical to TRBD2. The CDR3 consists of 14 residues. Per the germline V gene, CDR1 is MGHDK and CDR2 is SYGVNS. V shed 7 bases, J shed 6 bases, and the junction held 9 bases outside the gene matches.

This chain links TRBV5-5 with TRBJ2-1, with a possible D match to TRBD1 (5 bases). Germline-derived CDR1 and CDR2 are SGHKS and YYEKEE (reference sequence). The CDR3 is made up of 10 amino acids. V was trimmed by 7 bases and J by 10 bases, leaving 9 bases between them. The DNA for the CDR3 is TGTGCCAGCGGCAGGGTGGAGCAGTTCTTC. Its protein product is CASGRVEQFF. The complete variable domain, with remaining parts taken from reference TRBV5-5 and TRBJ2-1, reads DAGVTQSPTHLIKTRGQQVTLRCSPISGHKSVSWYQQVLGQGPQFIFQYYEKEERGRGNFPDRFSARQFPNYSSELNVNALLLGDSALYLCASGRVEQFFGPGTRLTVL.

As to this clonotype: At one of its ends the junction is not consistent with the germline gene, which may arise from a read error. The V call is TRBV12-3 or TRBV12-4, the J call TRBJ2-1; 13 bases are shared with TRBD2. This CDR3 has 18 residues. The CDR3 DNA sequence: TGTACCAGCAGTACCGCCTACGGACTAGCGGGAGTCTACAATGAGCAGTTCTTC. Translating it yields CTSSTAYGLAGVYNEQFF.

This clonotype occurred a few times. The genes are TRBV29-1 and TRBJ1-1, with D possibly matching TRBD1 (5 bases). The CDR3 is 12 amino acids. Germline values: CDR1 SQVTM, CDR2 ANQGSEA. V gave up 7 bases and J gave up 3 bases, with 12 bases separating them. The CDR3 sequence: CSAIQGDTEAFF. Here the CDR3 DNA reads TGCAGCGCCATCCAGGGTGACACTGAAGCTTTCTTT.

This clonotype was counted many times. The DNA for the CDR3 is TGTGCCAGCAGCTTAGTCGACGAGACCCAGTACTTC. As protein: CASSLVDETQYF. The chain links TRBV7-9 to TRBJ2-5; no reliable D call. Germline CDR1 and CDR2: SEHNR and FQNEAQ (reference sequence). CDR3 length: 12 residues. V was shortened by 1 base and J by 5 bases, with 5 bases between the two germline ends.

The V and J genes are TRBV29-1 and TRBJ1-1; 10 positions match TRBD1. The J segment lost 3 bases and the V segment lost 0 bases, leaving 4 bases of the junction unmatched. From germline, CDR1 is SQVTM and CDR2 ANQGSEA. The CDR3 sequence is 15 residues long. This CDR3 reads CSVEDPGQGYTEAFF. CDR3 nucleotide sequence: TGCAGCGTTGAAGATCCGGGACAGGGGTACACTGAAGCTTTCTTT.

This clonotype was detected a few times. The V and J genes are TRBV20-1 and TRBJ2-5; tentatively, D is TRBD1 (5 bases). CDR1 is DFQATT, CDR2 SNEGSKA, per germline (reference sequence). The CDR3 totals 17 residues. Trimming stripped 1 base from V and 5 bases from J, with 23 bases between. CDR3: CSARVPDRTFGRETQYF. CDR3 DNA: TGCAGTGCTAGAGTCCCCGACAGAACCTTTGGCCGGGAGACCCAGTACTTC.

V and J are TRBV27 and TRBJ2-3, with TRBD1 identical over 9 bases. Germline trimming cut 10 bases from V and 4 bases from J; bases unmatched to any gene: 3. The CDR3 sequence is 12 residues long. Germline V gene lookup returns CDR1 MNHEY and CDR2 SMNVEV (reference sequence). The CDR3 region is CAIRTGADTQYF. The CDR3 bases are TGTGCCATCAGGACAGGGGCAGATACGCAGTATTTT.

This chain joins TRBV7-9 and TRBJ2-2; D is uncertain. From germline, CDR1 is SEHNR and CDR2 FQNEAQ (reference sequence). The CDR3 spans 13 residues. The V and J ends lost 1 base and 6 bases respectively, with 6 bases between them. Here the CDR3 reads CASSLGDPGELFF. CDR3 in DNA: TGTGCCAGCAGCTTAGGAGACCCCGGGGAGCTGTTTTTT.

This clonotype was recorded at least ten times. The chain employs TRBV6-6 and TRBJ2-5; D is possibly TRBD1 (6 bases). CDR3 length: 15 amino acids. Germline V gives CDR1 MNHNY, CDR2 SVGAGI (reference sequence). V lost 0 bases and J 2 bases, leaving 10 bases between the germline ends. CDR3 region: CASSYSTGLQETQYF. The CDR3 DNA is TGTGCCAGCAGTTACTCAACAGGGCTTCAAGAGACCCAGTACTTC.

CDR3 DNA: TGCGCCAGCAGCCAAGGTTCCCCCAGGGGGCCAAGGGGAAACATTCAGTACTTC. Protein sequence: CASSQGSPRGPRGNIQYF. J is TRBJ2-4 and V is TRBV4-1; 8 positions agree with TRBD1. From germline, CDR1 is MGHRA and CDR2 YSYEKL. V lost 1 base and J lost 6; bases outside the gene matches: 14. This CDR3 is built from 18 residues.